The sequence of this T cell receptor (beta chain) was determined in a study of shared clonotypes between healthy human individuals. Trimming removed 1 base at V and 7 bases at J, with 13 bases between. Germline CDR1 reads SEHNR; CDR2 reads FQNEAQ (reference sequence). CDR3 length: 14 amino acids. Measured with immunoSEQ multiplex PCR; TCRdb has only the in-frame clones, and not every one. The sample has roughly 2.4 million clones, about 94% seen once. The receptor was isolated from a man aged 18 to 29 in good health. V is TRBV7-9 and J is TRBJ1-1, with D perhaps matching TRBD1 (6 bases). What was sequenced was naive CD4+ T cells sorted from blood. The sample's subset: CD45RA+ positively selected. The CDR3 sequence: CASSLVQGYNEAFF. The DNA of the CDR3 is TGTGCCAGCAGCTTAGTACAGGGCTATAATGAAGCTTTCTTT. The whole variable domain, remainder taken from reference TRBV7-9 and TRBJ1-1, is DTGVSQNPRHKITKRGQNVTFRCDPISEHNRLYWYRQTLGQGPEFLTYFQNEAQLEKSRLLSDRFSAERPKGSFSTLEIQRTEQGDSAMYLCASSLVQGYNEAFFGQGTRLTVV.